The rows below give T cell receptor beta chains drawn from one sample of a study. Via MiXCR, TCRdb re-called the 5' RACE reads, giving one row per CDR3 protein. The sample consists of tens of thousands of distinct CDR3 sequences, roughly a fifth of them appearing once. What was sequenced was Tregs sorted from blood. All receptors derive from a female donor with breast cancer. CDR3s include the opening cysteine and the closing phenylalanine or tryptophan. The D gene is left open where the match is weak. Not every row has a clone size; where given, it reads once, few, many or a size class.

TRBJ2-4,TRBV12-3/TRBV12-4,-,many,CASSLRVQNIQYF,TGTGCCAGCAGTTTAAGGGTTCAAAACATTCAGTACTTC
TRBJ2-7,TRBV5-5,-,many,CASSPQGGAYEQYF,TGTGCCAGCAGCCCCCAGGGGGGAGCCTACGAGCAGTACTTC
TRBJ2-7,TRBV6-1,-,-,CASSGVMSHLEQYF,TGTGCCAGCAGCGGTGTTATGAGTCACCTCGAGCAGTACTTC
TRBJ1-1,TRBV12-3/TRBV12-4,-,-,CTSSRNRVGTEASF,TGTACCAGCAGTCGGAACAGGGTTGGTACTGAAGCTTCCTTT
TRBJ1-1,TRBV13,TRBD1,medium-sized,CASSIGQDEAFF,TGTGCCAGCAGCATCGGACAGGATGAAGCTTTCTTT
TRBJ2-1,TRBV3-1,-,many,CASSQEVPHNEQFF,TGTGCCAGCAGCCAAGAAGTGCCCCACAATGAGCAGTTCTTC
TRBJ2-7,TRBV6-5,-,few,CASSYSLASEQYF,TGTGCCAGCAGTTACTCTCTAGCAAGCGAGCAGTACTTC
TRBJ2-5,TRBV12-3/TRBV12-4,TRBD2,many,CASSSQRGRSAGGQETQYF,TGTGCCAGCAGTTCTCAGCGCGGGCGGTCCGCGGGAGGTCAAGAGACCCAGTACTTC
TRBJ2-2,TRBV6-5,TRBD1,few,CASSLGQATGELFF,TGTGCCAGCAGTTTGGGACAGGCAACCGGGGAGCTGTTTTTT
TRBJ2-1,TRBV6-6,TRBD2,many,CASSYSGGINEQFF,TGTGCCAGCAGTTATAGCGGGGGTATCAATGAGCAGTTCTTC
TRBJ2-7,TRBV9,-,-,CASSVAEGSYEQYF,TGTGCCAGCAGCGTAGCCGAAGGCTCCTACGAGCAGTACTTC
TRBJ2-5,TRBV5-1,TRBD1,-,CASSDGQGRRETQYF,TGCGCCAGCAGCGATGGACAGGGGAGGCGGGAGACCCAGTACTTC
TRBJ1-4,TRBV4-1,TRBD1,-,CASSQGTGGTNEKLFF,TGCGCCAGCAGCCAAGGGACAGGGGGAACTAATGAAAAACTGTTTTTT
TRBJ2-1,TRBV27,TRBD1,many,CASRSTGGRDEQFF,TGTGCCAGCAGGTCGACAGGGGGCCGCGATGAGCAGTTCTTC
TRBJ2-7,TRBV4-1,-,many,CASSQDRTTILYEQYF,TGCGCCAGCAGCCAAGATAGGACTACGATCCTATACGAGCAGTACTTC
TRBJ2-3,TRBV5-1,TRBD1,-,CASATGVTDTQYF,TGCGCCAGTGCTACAGGGGTTACAGATACGCAGTATTTT
TRBJ2-7,TRBV5-1,TRBD1,few,CASSQDRGLFEQYF,TGCGCCAGCAGCCAGGACAGGGGGCTCTTCGAGCAGTACTTC
TRBJ2-1,TRBV6-5,TRBD2,few,CASRTSGRQNEQFF,TGTGCCAGCAGAACTAGCGGGAGGCAAAATGAGCAGTTCTTC
TRBJ2-7,TRBV6-4,-,-,CASNDSYEQYF,TGTGCCAGCAACGACAGCTACGAGCAGTACTTC
TRBJ2-5,TRBV7-9,-,many,CASSLVAVEQSQETQYF,TGTGCCAGCAGCTTAGTCGCGGTGGAGCAGAGCCAAGAGACCCAGTACTTC
TRBJ1-2,TRBV2,-,few,CASSDIRATSYGYTF,TGTGCCAGCAGTGATATTAGGGCGACTTCTTATGGCTACACCTTC